The 2 T cell receptor beta chains given below trace back to one sample, sequenced in a study of cytomegalovirus exposure and HLA in healthy donors. PCR primers comprised 60 Vbeta and 13 Jbeta primers. Method: immunoSEQ multiplex PCR; TCRdb's copy keeps in-frame clones and lacks some. Of 30,000 to 45,000 clones in the sample, around 50% were seen once. Sequencing was carried out using PBMCs. The receptors here all came from a woman between 40 and 50 years old in good health and CMV-seropositive.

The rearrangement links TRBV4-2 to TRBJ1-2; 11 bases map to TRBD1. The CDR3 runs to 14 residues. With 4 bases clipped from V and 6 bases from J, the junction kept 4 bases outside the gene matches. Germline V lookup: CDR1 LGHNA, CDR2 YNFKEQ. Here the CDR3 DNA reads TGTGCCAGCAGCCCACGGGACAGGGGGGATGGCTACACCTTC. Translated: CASSPRDRGDGYTF.

The chain combines TRBV14 with TRBJ1-1; possible D gene TRBD1, 5 bases. Trimming shortened V by 2 bases and J by 5 bases, and 18 bases separated the two germline ends. The CDR3 contains 16 residues. Germline V gives CDR1 SGHDN, CDR2 FVKESK. The chain's CDR3 is CASSQWAGTGETEAFF. The CDR3, as DNA: TGTGCCAGCAGCCAATGGGCTGGGACTGGGGAGACTGAAGCTTTCTTT.